These T cell receptor beta chains were read from a single sample in a study of T cells after posttransplantation cyclophosphamide. Some clones are missing from TCRdb's copy, which holds only in-frame ones; the method was immunoSEQ multiplex PCR. The sample presents roughly 8,000 clones, none singletons. Source: PBMCs, taken after allogeneic stem cell transplant with posttransplant cyclophosphamide. Receptors originate from a female patient between 50 and 59 years old who received an allogeneic stem cell transplant from a related donor, was CMV-positive, and had no GVHD. Some T cells may be graft donor cells. Each CDR3 is given with its conserved first and last residue. The D gene is left open where the match is weak. Sizes are listed as once, few, many, or a class for an expanded clone.

clone size: many
J gene: TRBJ1-2
V gene: TRBV7-2
D gene: .
CDR3 protein: CASSFSSVLAYGYTF
CDR3 DNA: TGTGCCAGCAGCTTCAGTTCGGTTCTAGCATATGGCTACACCTTC

clone size: medium-sized
J gene: TRBJ2-6
V gene: TRBV27
D gene: .
CDR3 protein: CASGPGANVLTF
CDR3 DNA: TGTGCCAGCGGCCCTGGGGCCAACGTCCTGACTTTC

clone size: many
J gene: TRBJ2-7
V gene: TRBV7-6
D gene: .
CDR3 protein: CASSPQQAEGSDYEQYF
CDR3 DNA: TGTGCCAGCAGCCCTCAACAGGCAGAGGGATCAGACTACGAGCAGTACTTC

clone size: many
J gene: TRBJ1-2
V gene: TRBV19
D gene: .
CDR3 protein: CASTGADPSNYGYTF
CDR3 DNA: TGTGCCAGTACAGGGGCCGATCCTTCTAACTATGGCTACACCTTC

clone size: medium-sized
J gene: TRBJ1-1
V gene: TRBV28
D gene: TRBD1
CDR3 protein: CASSDSRGRVTEAFF
CDR3 DNA: TGTGCCAGCAGTGATTCCAGGGGGCGGGTCACTGAAGCTTTCTTT

clone size: many
J gene: TRBJ1-5
V gene: TRBV19
D gene: .
CDR3 protein: CASSMPTEVNQPQHF
CDR3 DNA: TGTGCCAGTAGTATGCCGACAGAAGTCAATCAGCCCCAGCATTTT

clone size: medium-sized
J gene: TRBJ2-2
V gene: TRBV19
D gene: .
CDR3 protein: CASSPGAGELFF
CDR3 DNA: TGTGCCAGTAGTCCCGGTGCAGGGGAGCTGTTTTTT

clone size: many
J gene: TRBJ2-2
V gene: TRBV15
D gene: .
CDR3 protein: CATSRDEGRNTGELFF
CDR3 DNA: TGTGCCACCAGCAGAGATGAGGGTAGGAACACCGGGGAGCTGTTTTTT

clone size: many
J gene: TRBJ2-7
V gene: TRBV4-2
D gene: .
CDR3 protein: CASSQAWRGLSSYEQYF
CDR3 DNA: TGTGCCAGCAGCCAAGCCTGGAGGGGGCTTTCCTCCTACGAGCAGTACTTC

clone size: many
J gene: TRBJ2-3
V gene: TRBV18
D gene: TRBD2
CDR3 protein: CASSPRLARSTDTQYF
CDR3 DNA: TGTGCCAGCTCACCTCGACTAGCCCGATCTACAGATACGCAGTATTTT

clone size: many
J gene: TRBJ2-3
V gene: TRBV7-3
D gene: .
CDR3 protein: CASSPLGQGDTQYF
CDR3 DNA: TGTGCCAGCAGCCCCCTAGGTCAGGGAGATACGCAGTATTTT

clone size: many
J gene: TRBJ2-1
V gene: TRBV7-2
D gene: TRBD1
CDR3 protein: CASSWGQSSYNEQFF
CDR3 DNA: TGTGCCAGCAGCTGGGGACAGAGCTCCTACAATGAGCAGTTCTTC

clone size: many
J gene: TRBJ1-2
V gene: TRBV19
D gene: TRBD1
CDR3 protein: CASRTGTAYGYTF
CDR3 DNA: TGTGCCAGTAGGACCGGGACAGCCTATGGCTACACCTTC

clone size: many
J gene: TRBJ1-1
V gene: TRBV27
D gene: .
CDR3 protein: CASSFGRGGEAFF
CDR3 DNA: TGTGCCAGCAGTTTCGGCAGAGGGGGTGAAGCTTTCTTT

clone size: many
J gene: TRBJ1-5
V gene: TRBV12-3/TRBV12-4
D gene: .
CDR3 protein: CASRQGGQPQHF
CDR3 DNA: TGTGCCAGCAGACAGGGCGGTCAGCCCCAGCATTTT

clone size: many
J gene: TRBJ2-4
V gene: TRBV7-2
D gene: .
CDR3 protein: CASSLEGLIINIQYF
CDR3 DNA: TGTGCCAGCAGCTTAGAGGGACTCATAATAAACATTCAGTACTTC

clone size: many
J gene: TRBJ2-5
V gene: TRBV5-4
D gene: TRBD2
CDR3 protein: CASSLLAGRQETQYF
CDR3 DNA: TGTGCCAGCAGCCTTCTAGCGGGTAGACAAGAGACCCAGTACTTC

clone size: medium-sized
J gene: TRBJ1-4
V gene: TRBV6-6
D gene: .
CDR3 protein: CASSWAGREEKLFF
CDR3 DNA: TGTGCCAGCAGTTGGGCAGGGCGCGAGGAAAAACTGTTTTTT